The 14 T cell receptor beta chains reported below all come from one sample, sequenced in a study of T cells in Graves' hyperthyroidism and ophthalmopathy (dated by TCRdb to between 2019 and 2020). Library construction relied on multiplex PCR. The instrument was an Illumina HiSeq 2000. The TCR beta CDR3 regions were amplified from RNA transcripts. The first round of RT-PCR for the TCR CDR3 was performed with the HTBI primer set and the Qiagen OneStep RT-PCR kit. The public sequencing data were trimmed at Q25 with fastp and processed into clonotypes with MiXCR by TCRdb, which kept only in-frame beta chains. Each CDR3 protein gets just one entry, which takes the most common genes and DNA from the rows behind it. The sample includes hundreds of thousands of distinct CDR3 sequences, with about a sixth observed a single time. Approximately 7.5% of the sample belongs to the ten largest clones. The sequencing input was blood. These TCRs come from a woman aged 18-30 years with Graves' hyperthyroidism.

This clonotype has a handful of counts. In DNA form, the CDR3 reads TGCAGTTATACGGGGGCCATGGGGGAGCTGTTTTTT. This sequence encodes CSYTGAMGELFF. The chain is built from TRBV29-1 and TRBJ2-2; perhaps D is TRBD1 or TRBD2 (6 bases each). Germline assignment: CDR1 SQVTM and CDR2 ANQGSEA. The CDR3 runs 12 residues.

This chain connects TRBV7-2 to TRBJ2-6, with D possibly being TRBD2 (6 bases). The length of the CDR3 is 16 residues. Per the germline V gene, CDR1 is SGHTA and CDR2 is FQGNSA. Trimming shortened V by 2 bases and J by 2 bases, and 10 bases separated the two germline ends. The CDR3: CASSLLGGTGANVLTF. CDR3 coding DNA: TGTGCCAGCAGCTTACTTGGAGGGACTGGGGCCAACGTCCTGACTTTC.

This clonotype was observed a handful of times. The V call is TRBV10-3, the J call TRBJ2-1, with D hard to call. The V gene's germline CDR1 is ENHRY and CDR2 SYGVKD. The germline V and J ends were trimmed by 0 bases and 0 bases, with 12 bases remaining between them. This CDR3 has 17 amino acids. CDR3 nucleotides: TGTGCCATCAGTGAGTCGAAGTTGGGAAGCTCCTACAATGAGCAGTTCTTC. Translation: CAISESKLGSSYNEQFF.

In the case of this clonotype: A much larger clonotype is one base distant, so this may be a read error. The V and J genes are TRBV5-1 and TRBJ2-7, with 9 positions matching TRBD1. Germline values: CDR1 SGHRS, CDR2 YFSETQ. The CDR3 loop spans 18 amino acids. The V gene end was trimmed by 6 bases and the J gene end by 6 bases; junction bases not matched to a gene: 22. The CDR3, as DNA: TGCGCCAGCAACATCCGGCGTAGCTGGACAGGGGAGGATACCGAGCAGTACTTC. Protein product: CASNIRRSWTGEDTEQYF. The full variable domain, its missing parts supplied by reference TRBV5-1 and TRBJ2-7, is KAGVTQTPRYLIKTRGQQVTLSCSPISGHRSVSWYQQTPGQGLQFLFEYFSETQRNKGNFPGRFSGRQFSNSRSEMNVSTLELGDSALYLCASNIRRSWTGEDTEQYFGPGTRLTVT.

This clonotype was counted at least ten times. The chain uses TRBV5-1 and TRBJ1-2; possibly TRBD1 for D (5 bases). Germline CDR1 and CDR2: SGHRS and YFSETQ. This CDR3 is built from 13 residues. Trimming shortened V by 5 bases and J by 2 bases, and 10 bases separated the two germline ends. The DNA of the CDR3 is TGCGCCAGCAGGGCAGAGGGGAACTATGGCTACACCTTC. Protein product: CASRAEGNYGYTF.

In regard to this clonotype: A much bigger clone sits one base away, suggesting this may be a read error. This rearrangement joins TRBV12-3 or TRBV12-4 to TRBJ2-7, with TRBD1 matching over 8 bases. This CDR3 spans 14 amino acids. V shed 3 bases, J shed 6 bases, and the junction held 7 bases outside the gene matches. CDR3 in amino acids: CASSFQQGEREQYF. The CDR3, as DNA: TGTGCCAGCAGTTTCCAACAGGGGGAACGCGAGCAGTACTTC.

This clonotype showed up many times. The chain employs TRBV6-5 and TRBJ2-1; perhaps TRBD2 as D (5 bases). V lost 4 bases to trimming and J lost 5 bases, with 15 bases between them. The germline gives CDR1 MNHEY, CDR2 SVGAGI. The CDR3 is 15 residues long. For the CDR3, the DNA is TGTGCCAGCAGTTCCACTAGGCTTGGGGACAATGAGCAGTTCTTC. This codes for CASSSTRLGDNEQFF.

This clonotype was counted many times. This chain links TRBV20-1 with TRBJ1-5; a weak D match, TRBD1 (6 bases). The germline V and J ends were trimmed by 3 bases and 4 bases, with 13 bases remaining between them. Germline loops: CDR1 DFQATT, CDR2 SNEGSKA (reference sequence). The CDR3 runs to 14 residues. The chain's CDR3 is CSASLGQMNQPQHF. The CDR3 bases are TGCAGTGCTAGTTTAGGACAGATGAATCAGCCCCAGCATTTT.

This clonotype was found a few times. V gene TRBV7-9 combines with J gene TRBJ1-4, with TRBD1 matching 7 bases. J lost 0 bases, V lost 1 base, and 11 bases had no gene match. This CDR3 has 19 amino acids. Germline V gene sequence: CDR1 SEHNR, CDR2 FQNEAQ (reference sequence). The CDR3 is CASSLGSYRGQPTNEKLFF. The CDR3 region has the DNA TGTGCCAGCAGCTTAGGGTCTTACAGGGGACAACCAACTAATGAAAAACTGTTTTTT.

This clonotype was observed at least ten times. The V call is TRBV14, the J call TRBJ1-2, with D uncertain. V lost 4 bases and J lost 8, with 11 bases in between. This CDR3 comprises 12 residues. Germline CDR1 and CDR2: SGHDN and FVKESK. The CDR3 region is CASSLGLEGYTF. CDR3 nucleotide sequence: TGTGCCAGCAGCCTCGGACTGGAGGGCTACACCTTC.

The chain's CDR3 is CASSLDRGEGLLQETQYF. DNA of the CDR3: TGTGCCAGCAGCTTAGACCGAGGGGAGGGACTTTTACAAGAGACCCAGTACTTC. V usage is TRBV7-2 and J usage is TRBJ2-5; 7 bases match TRBD2. Germline values: CDR1 SGHTA, CDR2 FQGNSA. V lost 1 base, J lost 2 bases, and 13 bases stayed unmatched. The CDR3 has 18 residues.

This clonotype has ten or more counts. The chain has TRBV2 and TRBJ2-5, with no clear D. The CDR3 extends over 15 amino acids. Germline V gene lookup returns CDR1 SNHLY and CDR2 FYNNEI. V was cut by 6 bases and J by 6 bases, with 20 bases left in between. Here the CDR3 DNA reads TGTGCCAGCAGCGGGCCCACTCAGGTAGACAAGACCCAGTACTTC. Its protein is CASSGPTQVDKTQYF.

This clonotype was detected ten times or more. The chain links TRBV27 to TRBJ1-1, with D uncertain. Germline-derived CDR1 and CDR2 are MNHEY and SMNVEV (reference sequence). V lost 0 bases to trimming and J lost 1 base, with 9 bases between them. The CDR3 sequence is 15 residues long. CDR3 region: CASSLSTTGNTEAFF. In nucleotides, the CDR3 is TGTGCCAGCAGTTTATCGACAACGGGGAACACTGAAGCTTTCTTT.

The J gene is TRBJ2-1, the V gene TRBV5-6, with 15 positions matching TRBD2. J was trimmed by 0 bases and V by 3 bases; bases with no gene match: 13. Germline V gene data show CDR1 as SGHDT and CDR2 as YYEEEE. The CDR3 loop spans 21 amino acids. This chain's CDR3 is CASSSFLGLAGGQSSYNEQFF. CDR3 in DNA: TGTGCCAGCAGCTCTTTTCTGGGACTAGCGGGGGGTCAAAGCTCCTACAATGAGCAGTTCTTC.